This TCR beta chain stems from a study of T-cell memory formation after mild COVID-19. Study summary: Among the donors, TCR clusters were largely specific to each donor.

cDNA libraries for TCR alpha and TCR beta, carrying sample barcodes and UMIs, came from 5'RACE with constant-segment primers. TCRdb reprocessed the 5' RACE reads via MiXCR and lists one record per CDR3 protein. The sample shows over 450,000 distinct CDR3 sequences, roughly 20% of them seen only once. This clonotype was observed a few times. Its antigen is not known. Trimming removed 4 bases at V and 6 bases at J, with 16 bases between. The germline CDR1 and CDR2 sequences are SEHNR and FQNEAQ (reference sequence). This CDR3 has 15 amino acids. Points from the study as a whole: Pre-infection memory held some responding clones, suggesting pre-existing cross-reactive T cells responded.

The chain carries TRBV7-9 and TRBJ2-1; D is ambiguous. Sequenced material: PBMCs or a T cell subset sorted from them (not recorded which). This TCR came from an adult woman who had mild COVID-19 (a few samples of this study predate the infection). Cell type and time point are not known. CDR3 loop: CASSSRPDSANEQFF. The CDR3 DNA sequence: TGTGCCAGCAGCTCAAGGCCCGATTCCGCCAATGAGCAGTTCTTC.